This TCR beta chain was recovered during a study of regulatory T cells in long-lasting Graves disease. The wider study: Over 5 years on antithyroid drugs plus positive TSH receptor antibodies marked Graves' disease as persistent.

Arm-PCR of CDR3 regions and iRepertoire HTBI primers were the basis on which TCR beta libraries were built. TCRdb itself ran the multiplex PCR reads through MiXCR, one entry per CDR3 protein. The sample has about 460,000 distinct CDR3 sequences, 20% to 25% seen once. Study outcomes and limitations: Persistent cases favored TRBV28, TRBJ1-2 and TRBJ2-5.

Trimming left V 5 bases short and J 1 base short, with 11 bases between. CDR1 is SGHTA and CDR2 is FQGNSA in the germline V gene. The CDR3 runs 15 residues. This clonotype has only a few counts. Its specificity is unknown. Time point given: persistent/refractory GD, antithyroid drugs over 5 years with positive TRAb. After RNA was extracted from PBMCs, the TCR library was made from it. The input for sequencing was peripheral blood mononuclear cells (PBMCs), taken when the disease was refractory, from a patient treated with antithyroid drugs. This sequence originates from a female donor with Graves disease. The chain uses TRBV7-2 and TRBJ2-2, with D perhaps assigned TRBD1 or TRBD2 (5 bases each). As DNA, the CDR3 is TGTGCCAGCAGCCTCGGGGCCCTGAACACCGGGGAGCTGTTTTTT. Its translation is CASSLGALNTGELFF. The full variable domain, its missing parts supplied by reference TRBV7-2 and TRBJ2-2, is GAGVSQSPSNKVTEKGKDVELRCDPISGHTALYWYRQSLGQGLEFLIYFQGNSAPDKSGLPSDRFSAERTGGSVSTLTIQRTQQEDSAVYLCASSLGALNTGELFFGEGSRLTVL.